The 23 T cell receptor beta chains below all came from one sample that was sequenced in a study of blood T cell repertoires in COVID-19 (dated by TCRdb to 2020 to 2021). Library prep was done by the immunoSEQ multiplex PCR assay. TCRdb mirrors the immuneACCESS table, restricted to in-frame sequences. Some clones are absent from its copies; in checked studies, under half trace to an unresolved V gene, and the reason for the others is unknown. Recorded for this sample are nearly 350,000 clones; around four fifths of them occurred a single time. The ten largest clonotypes hold 2.5% to 3% of the sample. Sequencing input: peripheral blood. These receptors originate from a young man with active or convalescent COVID-19.

This clone has just a few counts. This chain uses TRBV4-2 with TRBJ2-2, with TRBD2 identical over 9 bases. The CDR3 contains 17 residues. The V gene end was trimmed by 3 bases and the J gene end by 3 bases; junction bases not matched to a gene: 8. Looked up from germline, CDR1 is LGHNA and CDR2 is YNFKEQ. DNA of the CDR3: TGTGCCAGCAGCCATCCCACAGGCGGGAGGGACACCGGGGAGCTGTTTTTT. It codes for CASSHPTGGRDTGELFF.

This sequence joins TRBV6-2 or TRBV6-3 and TRBJ2-4; TRBD2 matches 8 bases. CDR3 length equals 18 residues. CDR1 and CDR2 (germline): MNHEY, SVGEGT. Germline trimming cut 0 bases from V and 9 bases from J; bases unmatched to any gene: 16. CDR3 bases: TGTGCCAGCAGTTACTCGAGAGCCAAAGCGGGAGTCGAGATCATTCAGTACTTC. This translates into CASSYSRAKAGVEIIQYF.

The chain is built from TRBV9 and TRBJ1-1; D unresolved. V lost 6 bases and J 3 bases, leaving 9 bases between the germline ends. In germline, CDR1 is SGDLS, CDR2 YYNGEE. CDR3 length: 12 residues. CDR3 residues: CASNRGDTEAFF. The CDR3 DNA reads as TGTGCCAGCAATCGGGGAGACACTGAAGCTTTCTTT.

This chain uses TRBV27 with TRBJ1-2, with TRBD1 identical over 10 bases. V shed 6 bases, J shed 6 bases, and the junction held 7 bases outside the gene matches. Germline V gives CDR1 MNHEY, CDR2 SMNVEV (reference sequence). The CDR3 is made up of 14 amino acids. In nucleotides, the CDR3 is TGTGCCAGCAGCCGGGACAGGGGAGTTAATGGCTACACCTTC. Protein: CASSRDRGVNGYTF.

This chain connects TRBV5-4 to TRBJ2-7; D unresolved. Germline CDR1 and CDR2: SGHNT and YYREEE (reference sequence). CDR3 size: 14 residues. Trimming pared 0 bases from V and 7 bases from J, leaving 14 bases between. CDR3 sequence: CASSLAAPLREQYF. CDR3 in DNA: TGTGCCAGCAGCTTGGCGGCTCCCCTGAGGGAGCAGTACTTC.

In DNA form, the CDR3 reads TGTGCCAGCTCACCAAGCCCTATCTCCGGGGAGCTGTTTTTT. The encoded protein is CASSPSPISGELFF. The chain has TRBV18 and TRBJ2-2; D uncertain. Germline lookup yields CDR1 KGHSH and CDR2 LQKENI. The CDR3 length is 14 residues. Between the trimmed V and J ends, which lost 2 bases and 6 bases, there was a span of 10 bases.

CDR3 sequence (DNA): TGTGCCAGCGCTAGCGGGGTCCAAGAGACCCAGTACTTC. As protein: CASASGVQETQYF. This chain uses TRBV7-2 with TRBJ2-5; 9 nucleotides line up with TRBD2. This CDR3 is built from 13 residues. Germline values: CDR1 SGHTA, CDR2 FQGNSA. The J segment lost 1 base and the V segment lost 8 bases, leaving 2 bases of the junction unmatched.

There are a few counts of this clone. CDR3 residues: CAWTRDRGVRALHF. CDR3 coding DNA: TGTGCCTGGACCCGGGACAGGGGAGTGAGGGCCCTCCACTTT. The V call is TRBV30, the J call TRBJ1-6; 10 bases line up with TRBD1. V shed 4 bases and J 14 bases; nucleotides not matched to a gene: 11. Germline-derived CDR1 and CDR2 are GTSNPN and SVGIG (reference sequence). The CDR3 has 14 residues.

In nucleotides, the CDR3 is TGTGCCAGCACCCTCGGTCCTCGCACCTCCTACGAGCAGTACTTC. It specifies CASTLGPRTSYEQYF. The chain couples TRBV5-4 to TRBJ2-7; no clear D. Germline V lookup: CDR1 SGHNT, CDR2 YYREEE (reference sequence). V was shortened by 6 bases and J by 0 bases, with 16 bases between the two germline ends. The CDR3 contains 15 residues.

Notes on this clone: The limits of the CDR3 on the DNA are not certain, so only TCRdb's listed CDR3 is given. This chain joins TRBV28 and TRBJ2-3; TRBD1 was called by the table and not checked on the DNA. The CDR3 has 13 residues if both end residues are counted. CDR1 is MDHEN, CDR2 SYDVKM, per germline. The CDR3 sequence: CASILGTTNTQYF.

The rearrangement links TRBV6-5 to TRBJ1-4; D unclear. The CDR3 runs 14 residues. Germline V gene data show CDR1 as MNHEY and CDR2 as SVGAGI. The V and J ends lost 2 bases and 8 bases respectively, with 12 bases between them. The CDR3 is CASSYGRRGEKLFF. The CDR3 region has the DNA TGTGCCAGCAGTTACGGTCGGAGAGGGGAAAAACTGTTTTTT.

This clone was detected only a few times. The chain carries TRBV3-1 (or the pseudogene TRBV3-2) and TRBJ2-1, with D possibly TRBD2 on 6 matching bases. CDR1 and CDR2 from the germline V gene are LGHDT and YNNKEL (reference sequence). The CDR3 consists of 15 residues. V was shortened by 1 base and J by 3 bases, with 10 bases between the two germline ends. The CDR3 DNA sequence: TGTGCCAGCAGCCAAGGGACTATCAACTACAATGAGCAGTTCTTC. This encodes CASSQGTINYNEQFF.

The rearrangement uses TRBV13 and TRBJ2-2, with TRBD1 matching over 9 bases. The junction had 10 bases not matched to a gene; V was cut back by 4 bases and J by 7 bases. The germline V gene has CDR1 PRHDT and CDR2 FYEKMQ (reference sequence). The length of the CDR3 is 16 residues. In DNA, the CDR3 is TGTGCCAGCAGCTCCCAGGACAGGGGCGAATACGGGGAGCTGTTTTTT. This gives the protein CASSSQDRGEYGELFF.

The gene calls are TRBV6-5 and TRBJ1-2; D unclear. Germline V gene sequence: CDR1 MNHEY, CDR2 SVGAGI. CDR3 length: 12 amino acids. With 3 bases removed from V and 4 bases from J, the gap between germline ends came to 6 bases. The CDR3 bases are TGTGCCAGCAGTTATTCCGGCTATGGCTACACCTTC. Protein: CASSYSGYGYTF.

This clone was seen a handful of times. The chain joins TRBV19 to TRBJ1-6, with 7 nucleotides matching TRBD1. Germline lookup yields CDR1 LNHDA and CDR2 SQIVND (reference sequence). Germline trimming cut 5 bases from V and 1 base from J; bases unmatched to any gene: 5. The CDR3 runs to 16 residues. CDR3 nucleotide sequence: TGTGCCAGTAGTTCGAGGGGGCAGTCCTATAATTCACCCCTCCACTTT. Amino acid sequence: CASSSRGQSYNSPLHF.

In the case of this clone: Other DNA sequences in the same sample also yield this CDR3. This CDR3 reads CASSRDRVGEQYF. The CDR3 nucleotides are TGTGCCAGCAGCCGGGACAGGGTGGGTGAGCAGTACTTC. V is TRBV12-3 or TRBV12-4 and J is TRBJ2-7, with TRBD1 matching 9 bases. The CDR3 is 13 residues long. Trimming removed 6 bases from V and 7 bases from J; junction bases left unmatched: 7.

This clone was found a few times. The chain joins TRBV6-6 to TRBJ2-7; perhaps TRBD1 as D (6 bases). From germline, CDR1 is MNHNY and CDR2 SVGAGI (reference sequence). V lost 0 bases and J lost 1, with 10 bases in between. The CDR3 spans 15 residues. CDR3 region: CASSYSLQGSYEQYF. As DNA, the CDR3 is TGTGCCAGCAGTTACTCCTTACAGGGTTCCTACGAGCAGTACTTC.

V and J are TRBV30 and TRBJ2-7, with D possibly being TRBD1 (8 bases). Germline-derived CDR1 and CDR2 are GTSNPN and SVGIG (reference sequence). The germline V and J ends were trimmed by 5 bases and 2 bases, with 13 bases remaining between them. The CDR3 runs 13 residues. The CDR3 coding sequence is TGTGCCTGGGGGGGGGACAGGCCCTACGAGCAGTACTTC. It encodes CAWGGDRPYEQYF.

This clone was counted a few times. This chain links TRBV19 with TRBJ1-5; 10 bases match TRBD1. V gave up 4 bases and J gave up 2 bases; unmatched junction bases: 8. From germline, CDR1 is LNHDA and CDR2 SQIVND (reference sequence). CDR3 size: 17 residues. CDR3 coding DNA: TGTGCCAGTAGTAGCCGACAGGGGGCGAAGGGCAATCAGCCCCAGCATTTT. As protein: CASSSRQGAKGNQPQHF.

The chain employs TRBV30 and TRBJ2-5; 9 bases map to TRBD2. The CDR3 sequence is 15 residues long. The trim removed 3 bases at V and 1 base at J, leaving 6 bases unmatched. Germline CDR1 GTSNPN, CDR2 SVGIG (reference sequence). CDR3 sequence reads: CAWSAGGPPQETQYF. The CDR3 bases are TGTGCCTGGAGCGCGGGGGGGCCACCCCAAGAGACCCAGTACTTC.

This chain connects TRBV9 to TRBJ1-2, with 9 bases that match TRBD1. This CDR3 region has 14 residues. CDR1 is SGDLS and CDR2 is YYNGEE in the germline V gene. V dropped 3 bases and J dropped 4; count of bases not matched to a gene: 4. The CDR3 nucleotides read TGTGCCAGCAGCGCGGGACAGGGAAGCTATGGCTACACCTTC. The encoded protein is CASSAGQGSYGYTF. The entire variable domain, with the rest obtained from reference TRBV9 and TRBJ1-2, is as follows: DSGVTQTPKHLITATGQRVTLRCSPRSGDLSVYWYQQSLDQGLQFLIQYYNGEERAKGNILERFSAQQFPDLHSELNLSSLELGDSALYFCASSAGQGSYGYTFGSGTRLTVV.

CDR3 nucleotides: TGTGCCAGCAGCCCCCGAGACAGGGAGACCCAGTACTTC. Encoded protein: CASSPRDRETQYF. The chain uses TRBV28 and TRBJ2-5, with a tentative D call TRBD1 (6 bases). CDR1 and CDR2 (germline): MDHEN, SYDVKM. The CDR3 is 13 residues long. Trimming took off 6 bases at V and 5 bases at J, with 13 bases between the two ends.

The gene calls are TRBV28 and TRBJ2-7; 8 positions match TRBD2. Trimming took 6 bases from V and 2 from J; bases not matched to a gene: 21. In germline, CDR1 is MDHEN, CDR2 SYDVKM. CDR3 length: 19 residues. DNA of the CDR3: TGTGCCAGCAGACCCTTGGAATCCGATGGGACTAGGTCCCCCTACGAGCAGTACTTC. Its protein is CASRPLESDGTRSPYEQYF.